Below, 9 T cell receptor beta chains from the same sample are listed, as sequenced in a study of shared clonotypes between healthy human individuals. TCRdb keeps only in-frame clones here, not all; method: immunoSEQ multiplex PCR. The sample lists fewer than 2.5 million clones, roughly 93% occurring once. Sequencing was carried out using naive CD4+ T cells from PBMCs. The subset is: CD45RA+ positively selected. The receptors come from a man between 18 and 29 years old in good health. Some clones in this sample may be carry-over from other donors' samples.

A word on this clone: This same CDR3 is encoded by further DNA sequences in the sample. The chain employs TRBV9 and TRBJ2-7; 8 nucleotides agree with TRBD2. V gave up 0 bases and J gave up 7 bases; unmatched junction bases: 3. Germline loops: CDR1 SGDLS, CDR2 YYNGEE. The length of the CDR3 is 13 residues. CDR3 nucleotides: TGTGCCAGCAGCGTAGCGGGCGGGAGGGAGCAGTACTTC. It codes for CASSVAGGREQYF.

This clone is a singleton in its sample. The chain employs TRBV28 and TRBJ2-4, with D perhaps matching TRBD1 (6 bases). The V end lost 2 bases, the J end lost 2 bases, and 16 bases lay between the germline ends. This CDR3 has 17 residues. CDR1 is MDHEN, CDR2 SYDVKM, per germline. The CDR3 loop reads CASSLPKPGHTKNIQYF. CDR3 sequence (DNA): TGTGCCAGCAGTTTACCAAAACCGGGACACACCAAAAACATTCAGTACTTC.

The V call is TRBV7-3, the J call TRBJ2-1; 10 bases agree with TRBD2. The ends lost 5 bases at V and 10 bases at J; junction bases unmatched: 14. CDR1 SGHTA and CDR2 FQGTGA come from the germline V gene. The CDR3 totals 16 residues. In DNA, the CDR3 is TGTGCCAGCAGCGCCAAGGTCGCTAGCGGGAGCTCCGAGCAGTTCTTC. Translated, it gives CASSAKVASGSSEQFF.

The rearrangement links TRBV15 to TRBJ2-1, with 11 bases matching TRBD2. The J segment lost 5 bases and the V segment lost 2 bases, leaving 11 bases of the junction unmatched. There are 18 residues in the CDR3. Per the germline V gene, CDR1 is LNHNV and CDR2 is YYDKDF (reference sequence). In DNA form, the CDR3 reads TGTGCCACCAGCAGAATCCCTCGCGGGACTAGCGGAAACAATGAGCAGTTCTTC. Protein: CATSRIPRGTSGNNEQFF.

The chain joins TRBV2 to TRBJ2-5, with 8 nucleotides matching TRBD2. Trimming removed 8 bases from V and 0 bases from J; junction bases left unmatched: 2. CDR3 length: 13 amino acids. CDR1 and CDR2 from the germline V gene are SNHLY and FYNNEI. CDR3 coding DNA: TGTGCCAGCGGGGGACTAGACCAAGAGACCCAGTACTTC. It codes for CASGGLDQETQYF.

The chain joins TRBV6-1 to TRBJ1-4; tentatively, D is TRBD1 (6 bases). CDR3 length equals 15 residues. Trimming took off 3 bases at V and 6 bases at J, with 14 bases between the two ends. Per germline, CDR1 MNHNS and CDR2 SASEGT. CDR3 protein: CASSDGPGDHEKLFF. The CDR3 region has the DNA TGTGCCAGCAGTGATGGGCCAGGGGACCATGAAAAACTGTTTTTT.

The chain is built from TRBV10-3 and TRBJ1-2; D gene ambiguous. Trimming removed 6 bases from V and 8 bases from J, with 13 bases in between. CDR1 and CDR2 (germline): ENHRY, SYGVKD. CDR3 length equals 12 residues. CDR3 DNA sequence: TGTGCCATCAGCCCATCGGGGTTCGGCTACACCTTC. Amino acids: CAISPSGFGYTF.

The J gene is TRBJ1-2, the V gene TRBV18; D remains unclear. The length of the CDR3 is 13 residues. Germline CDR1 is KGHSH and CDR2 is LQKENI. V gave up 3 bases and J gave up 7 bases, with 12 bases separating them. This CDR3 reads CASSPLEQSGYTF. The CDR3 region has the DNA TGTGCCAGCTCACCCCTCGAGCAGAGTGGCTACACCTTC.

The gene calls are TRBV27 and TRBJ2-1; 8 bases match TRBD1. V lost 1 base to trimming and J lost 4 bases; unmatched junction nucleotides: 6. The CDR3 is 16 residues long. The germline CDR1 and CDR2 sequences are MNHEY and SMNVEV (reference sequence). CDR3 nucleotide sequence: TGTGCCAGCAGTTTATTTTCAGGGACAGGTTACAATGAGCAGTTCTTC. This sequence encodes CASSLFSGTGYNEQFF.